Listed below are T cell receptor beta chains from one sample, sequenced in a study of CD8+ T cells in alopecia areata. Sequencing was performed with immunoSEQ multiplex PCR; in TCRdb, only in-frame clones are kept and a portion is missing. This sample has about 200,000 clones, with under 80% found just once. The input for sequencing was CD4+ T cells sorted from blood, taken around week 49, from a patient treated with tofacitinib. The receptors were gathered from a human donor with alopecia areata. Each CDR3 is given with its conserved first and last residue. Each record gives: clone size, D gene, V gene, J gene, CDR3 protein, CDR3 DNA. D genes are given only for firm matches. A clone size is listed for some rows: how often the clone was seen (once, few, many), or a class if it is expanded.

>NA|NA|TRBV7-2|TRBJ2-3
CASSPRLGASDTQYF
TGTGCCAGCAGCCCTCGGTTAGGGGCGTCAGATACGCAGTATTTT
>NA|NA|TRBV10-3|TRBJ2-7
CAISPLSSYEQYF
TGTGCCATCAGCCCCTTGAGCAGCTACGAGCAGTACTTC
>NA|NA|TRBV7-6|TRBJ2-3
CASSLTDTQYF
TGTGCCAGCAGCCTCACAGATACGCAGTATTTT
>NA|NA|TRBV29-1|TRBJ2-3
CSVQEGTQYF
TGCAGCGTTCAGGAGGGTACGCAGTATTTT
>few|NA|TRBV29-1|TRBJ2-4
CSVRVRSLAKNIQYF
TGCAGCGTCCGGGTCCGTTCTTTAGCCAAAAACATTCAGTACTTC
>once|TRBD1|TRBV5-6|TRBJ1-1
CASGTVNTEAFF
TGTGCCAGCGGGACAGTGAACACTGAAGCTTTCTTT
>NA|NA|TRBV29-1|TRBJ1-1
CSVGTLTEAFF
TGCAGCGTGGGGACCTTAACTGAAGCTTTCTTT
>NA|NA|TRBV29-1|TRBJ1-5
CSARQGEQPQHF
TGCAGCGCCAGGCAGGGAGAACAGCCCCAGCATTTT
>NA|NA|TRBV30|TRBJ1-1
CAWSVLSVNTEAFF
TGTGCCTGGAGTGTACTATCGGTGAACACTGAAGCTTTCTTT
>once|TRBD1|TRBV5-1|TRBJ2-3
CASSLTGTGGTDTQYF
TGCGCCAGCAGCCTGACAGGGACGGGCGGCACAGATACGCAGTATTTT
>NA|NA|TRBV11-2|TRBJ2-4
CASSLEGLMGNIQYF
TGTGCCAGCAGCTTAGAAGGACTGATGGGGAACATTCAGTACTTC
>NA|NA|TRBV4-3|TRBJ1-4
CASSQQTGSNEKLFF
TGCGCCAGCAGCCAACAAACAGGCAGTAATGAAAAACTGTTTTTT
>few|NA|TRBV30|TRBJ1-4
CACTGIKGRGEKLFF
TGTGCCTGCACTGGAATCAAAGGGCGGGGAGAAAAACTGTTTTTT
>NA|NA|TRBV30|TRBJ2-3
CAWSIRSTRRNTQYF
TGTGCCTGGAGTATCCGGAGTACCCGGCGCAATACGCAGTATTTT
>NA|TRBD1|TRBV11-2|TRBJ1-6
CASSPRDRGSNSPLHF
TGTGCCAGCAGCCCCCGGGACAGGGGTTCTAATTCACCCCTCCACTTT
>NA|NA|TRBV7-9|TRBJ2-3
CASSPAGDTQYF
TGTGCCAGCAGCCCTGCAGGTGATACGCAGTATTTT
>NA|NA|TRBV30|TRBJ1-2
CAWSVRAGSGYTF
TGTGCCTGGAGTGTCCGGGCGGGGAGTGGCTACACCTTC
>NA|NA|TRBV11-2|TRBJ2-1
CASSFGGHEQFF
TGTGCCAGCAGCTTCGGAGGGCATGAGCAGTTCTTC
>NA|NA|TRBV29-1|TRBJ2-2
CSVVRDNTGELFF
TGCAGCGTTGTTAGGGATAACACCGGGGAGCTGTTTTTT
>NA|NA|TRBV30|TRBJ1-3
CASQGFSGNTIYF
TGTGCCTCTCAGGGGTTCTCTGGAAACACCATATATTTT
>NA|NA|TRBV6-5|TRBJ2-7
CASSYSMPDGVYEQYF
TGTGCCAGCAGTTACTCGATGCCAGACGGCGTATACGAGCAGTACTTC
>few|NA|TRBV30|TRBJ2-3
CAWKTTAGSISTDTQYF
TGTGCCTGGAAAACGACTGCCGGCTCCATTAGCACAGATACGCAGTATTTT
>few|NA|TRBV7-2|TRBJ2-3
CASTLKPTDTQYF
TGTGCCAGCACCCTAAAACCCACAGATACGCAGTATTTT
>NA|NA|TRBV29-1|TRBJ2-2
CSVRVQSLNTGELFF
TGCAGCGTTAGGGTACAATCCCTGAACACCGGGGAGCTGTTTTTT
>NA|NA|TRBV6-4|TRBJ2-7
CASSYTIGTYEQYF
TGTGCCAGCAGTTACACTATCGGGACCTACGAGCAGTACTTC
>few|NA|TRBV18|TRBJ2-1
CASSPDSRTQFF
TGTGCCAGCTCACCCGATAGCAGGACGCAGTTCTTC
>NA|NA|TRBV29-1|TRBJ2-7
CSVANRPGYEQYF
TGCAGCGTTGCCAACAGGCCGGGCTACGAGCAGTACTTC
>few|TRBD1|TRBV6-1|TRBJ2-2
CASSQMGQGVLFF
TGTGCCAGCAGTCAAATGGGACAGGGTGTGCTGTTTTTT
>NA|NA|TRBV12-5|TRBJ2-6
CASGLPFNTPLRANVLTF
TGTGCTAGTGGTTTGCCCTTCAACACCCCCCTCAGGGCCAACGTCCTGACTTTC
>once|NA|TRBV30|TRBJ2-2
CAWSLSSGTPSGELFF
TGTGCCTGGAGTTTGTCATCCGGGACCCCGAGCGGGGAGCTGTTTTTT
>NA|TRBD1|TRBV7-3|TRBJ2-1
CASSSGQGYGNEQFF
TGTGCCAGCAGCTCGGGACAGGGGTATGGCAATGAGCAGTTCTTC
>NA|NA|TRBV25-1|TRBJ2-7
CASSELEVEEQYF
TGTGCCAGCAGTGAATTGGAGGTGGAGGAGCAGTACTTC
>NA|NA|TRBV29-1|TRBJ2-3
CSVQTQGVTDTQYF
TGCAGCGTTCAGACCCAGGGAGTAACAGATACGCAGTATTTT
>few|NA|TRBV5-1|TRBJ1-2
CASSWEPGERTF
TGCGCCAGCAGCTGGGAACCGGGCGAGAGGACCTTC
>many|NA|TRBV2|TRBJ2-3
CASSGLGAGDTQYF
TGTGCCAGCAGTGGCCTAGGAGCTGGAGATACGCAGTATTTT
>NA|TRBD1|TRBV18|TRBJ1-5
CASSPPNGQGHQPQHF
TGTGCCAGCTCACCACCGAATGGACAGGGACATCAGCCCCAGCATTTT
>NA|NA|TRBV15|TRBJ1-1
CATSRDLTVKNTEAFF
TGTGCCACCAGCAGAGACCTGACCGTAAAGAACACTGAAGCTTTCTTT
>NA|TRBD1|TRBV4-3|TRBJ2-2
CASSTGQGYTGELFF
TGCGCCAGCAGCACCGGACAGGGATACACCGGGGAGCTGTTTTTT
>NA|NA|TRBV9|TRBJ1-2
CASSVSLGGYTF
TGTGCCAGCAGCGTATCCCTCGGTGGCTACACCTTC
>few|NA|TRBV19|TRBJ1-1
CASSINTEAFF
TGTGCCAGTAGTATCAACACTGAAGCTTTCTTT
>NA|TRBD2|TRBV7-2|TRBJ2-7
CASSLGRRAGASYEQYF
TGTGCCAGCAGCTTAGGAAGGAGAGCGGGGGCCTCCTACGAGCAGTACTTC
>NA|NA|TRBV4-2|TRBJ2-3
CASSQDMDYKPTQYF
TGTGCCAGCAGCCAAGATATGGACTACAAACCTACGCAGTATTTT
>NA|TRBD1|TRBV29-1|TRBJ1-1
CSVVVFGTGGTEAFF
TGCAGCGTTGTCGTTTTCGGGACAGGGGGCACTGAAGCTTTCTTT